Detailed here is one TCR beta chain. The antigen is unknown. Primers for the PCR totalled 60 Vbeta and 13 Jbeta. Sequenced by immunoSEQ multiplex PCR; TCRdb stores in-frame clones only, minus some. The sample totals tens of thousands of clones. The sample belongs to a study of cytomegalovirus exposure and HLA in healthy donors. Study-wide points: Most TCR sequences showed up rarely, but some public TCRs showed up in many donors. As was reported, the HLA-A and HLA-B alleles of most subjects were accurately predicted from TCR beta sequences. Fewer N-insertions than the roughly 700-donor mean were reportedly shown by an Asian-associated ancestry cluster in a later analysis. It was only CMV serostatus that was available as immune exposure information.

V lost 5 bases and J 2 bases, leaving 13 bases between the germline ends. Germline loops: CDR1 LNHDA, CDR2 SQIVND (reference sequence). The CDR3 length is 16 residues. The TCR comes from a female donor in good health and CMV-seronegative. Sequenced: PBMCs. The chain carries TRBV19 and TRBJ2-6, with D possibly being TRBD2 (6 bases). Here the CDR3 DNA reads TGTGCCAGTAGTCCGCCTGGAGGGACTGGGGCCAACGTCCTGACTTTC. It codes for CASSPPGGTGANVLTF.